This T cell receptor (beta chain) was sequenced for a study of identical twins. There are 15 residues in the CDR3. A few counts support this clonotype. TCRdb itself ran the 5' RACE reads through MiXCR, one entry per CDR3 protein. The sample lists 400,000 to 550,000 distinct CDR3 sequences, about 20% occurring once. This sample was shared with a second study, whose subject was T cells expressing NK-cell markers.

The chain joins TRBV21-1 to TRBJ2-7; the D segment call TRBD2 is taken from the table without a DNA check. TRBV21-1 is designated a pseudogene. The TCR originated in a woman aged 18-35 years in good health. Sequencing input: CD4+ T cells sorted from blood. The CDR3 DNA reads TGTGCCAGCAGCAGGAAGACTAGCGACCCCTACGAGCAGTACTTC. It yields the protein CASSRKTSDPYEQYF.